A selection of T cell receptor beta chains follows, all from one sample in a study of CD4 T cells in relation to SARS-CoV-2 and coronaviruses. Some clones are missing from TCRdb's copy, which holds only in-frame ones; the method was immunoSEQ multiplex PCR. The sample has 25,000 to 35,000 clones; roughly 72% are singletons. These TCRs are of unknown antigen specificity. Sequencing was performed on CD4+ T cells from PBMCs, cultured in vitro. These receptors originate from a human donor in good health. Each CDR3 is given with its conserved first and last residue. A D gene is named only where the DNA matches it firmly. Some rows mark clone size as missing; the rest say once, few, many or name a class of expanded clone.

j_call,d_call,clone_size,v_call,cdr3_aa,cdr3_nt
TRBJ1-6,.,.,TRBV6-2/TRBV6-3,CASSLKGGNSPLHF,TGTGCCAGCAGCCTCAAGGGGGGGAATTCACCCCTCCACTTT
TRBJ2-7,.,.,TRBV12-5,CASGLGSGPSTGEQYF,TGTGCTAGTGGTTTGGGCTCGGGACCCTCAACGGGCGAGCAGTACTTC
TRBJ2-7,TRBD1,.,TRBV6-2/TRBV6-3,CASSSGQGRTYEQYF,TGTGCCAGCAGTTCCGGACAGGGGCGTACCTACGAGCAGTACTTC
TRBJ2-7,.,.,TRBV6-2/TRBV6-3,CASSYSHRKPSYEQYF,TGTGCCAGCAGTTACTCGCATAGGAAACCCTCCTACGAGCAGTACTTC
TRBJ2-1,TRBD2,few,TRBV7-3,CASSFPTSGSDEQFF,TGTGCCAGCAGCTTCCCGACTAGCGGGAGTGATGAGCAGTTCTTC
TRBJ2-3,.,.,TRBV5-1,CASSQGRAKAIDTQYF,TGCGCCAGCAGCCAAGGGAGAGCCAAGGCTATAGATACGCAGTATTTT
TRBJ2-7,.,.,TRBV11-2,CASSSVKGPDSYEQYF,TGTGCCAGCAGCTCCGTGAAAGGCCCCGACTCCTACGAGCAGTACTTC
TRBJ1-3,TRBD1,few,TRBV5-6,CASSLLVTGAPTSGNTIYF,TGTGCCAGCAGCTTGCTCGTTACAGGGGCGCCCACCTCTGGAAACACCATATATTTT
TRBJ1-1,.,.,TRBV5-1,CASSYVMNTEAFF,TGCGCCAGCAGCTACGTCATGAACACTGAAGCTTTCTTT
TRBJ2-3,.,once,TRBV4-3,CASSQDVARDTQYF,TGCGCCAGCAGCCAAGACGTCGCACGAGATACGCAGTATTTT
TRBJ2-4,.,.,TRBV6-8,CARHLMGAKNIQYF,TGTGCCAGACACCTGATGGGAGCCAAAAACATTCAGTACTTC
TRBJ2-1,TRBD1,.,TRBV11-3,CASRKGQGADEQFF,TGTGCCAGCAGGAAGGGACAGGGGGCGGATGAGCAGTTCTTC
TRBJ1-2,.,once,TRBV11-2,CASSLGRNNYGYTF,TGTGCCAGCAGCTTAGGGCGTAATAACTATGGCTACACCTTC
TRBJ1-5,TRBD1,.,TRBV7-2,CASSPNRDRGQPQHF,TGTGCCAGCAGCCCTAACCGGGACAGGGGTCAGCCCCAGCATTTT
TRBJ2-5,TRBD2,once,TRBV5-8,CASSPGTSETLETQYF,TGTGCCAGCAGCCCCGGGACTAGCGAGACCCTAGAGACCCAGTACTTC
TRBJ2-5,.,.,TRBV5-6,CASSPGRRETQYF,TGTGCCAGCTCCCCGGGCCGGCGGGAGACCCAGTACTTC
TRBJ2-7,.,once,TRBV3-1/TRBV3-2,CASSRASWGYEQYF,TGTGCCAGCAGTCGCGCCTCCTGGGGCTACGAGCAGTACTTC
TRBJ2-3,.,.,TRBV11-2,CASSSGLAFVADTQYF,TGTGCCAGCAGCTCGGGACTCGCCTTCGTAGCAGATACGCAGTATTTT
TRBJ2-5,.,.,TRBV4-3,CASSTRTGSLETQYF,TGCGCCAGCAGCACTCGGACGGGTTCGCTGGAGACCCAGTACTTC
TRBJ2-1,TRBD2,once,TRBV7-2,CASSFSGGGYNEQFF,TGTGCCAGCAGCTTTAGCGGGGGGGGTTACAATGAGCAGTTCTTC
TRBJ1-5,.,few,TRBV6-4,CARGGQPQHF,TGTGCCAGGGGTGGTCAGCCCCAGCATTTT
TRBJ1-2,.,.,TRBV7-2,CASSLQGHGYGYTF,TGTGCCAGCAGCCTACAGGGTCACGGCTATGGCTACACCTTC
TRBJ1-2,TRBD1,.,TRBV5-1,CASSLAQGAPSRGYTF,TGCGCCAGCAGCTTGGCCCAGGGGGCCCCTTCGCGTGGCTACACCTTC
TRBJ2-7,.,few,TRBV7-8,CAIGDFSYEQYF,TGTGCCATTGGGGACTTCTCCTACGAGCAGTACTTC
TRBJ2-7,.,once,TRBV6-5,CASRPRAGHYEQYF,TGTGCCAGCAGGCCCAGGGCGGGACACTACGAGCAGTACTTC
TRBJ1-3,TRBD1,.,TRBV30,CAWNRGPGNTIYF,TGTGCCTGGAACAGGGGGCCTGGAAACACCATATATTTT
TRBJ2-7,.,once,TRBV6-5,CASQQGPYEQYF,TGTGCCAGCCAACAGGGACCCTACGAGCAGTACTTC
TRBJ2-1,.,.,TRBV12-3/TRBV12-4,CASSPLGGNEQFF,TGTGCCAGCAGCCCTTTGGGGGGCAATGAGCAGTTCTTC
TRBJ1-2,TRBD1,.,TRBV25-1,CASSDQTGSPTGGYTF,TGTGCCAGCAGTGACCAGACAGGGAGCCCCACCGGTGGCTACACCTTC
TRBJ2-1,TRBD2,few,TRBV18,CASSSTLAGRNNEQFF,TGTGCCAGCTCATCGACCCTAGCGGGGAGGAACAATGAGCAGTTCTTC
TRBJ2-5,.,.,TRBV24-1,CATSDSLDGTQYF,TGTGCCACCAGTGATTCCCTGGATGGGACCCAGTACTTC
TRBJ1-6,TRBD1,.,TRBV5-1,CASSPGQGMNNSPLHF,TGCGCCAGCAGCCCGGGACAGGGGATGAATAATTCACCCCTCCACTTT
TRBJ2-7,.,.,TRBV4-2,CASSQDRGLVRGLRPANEQYF,TGTGCCAGCAGCCAAGATCGGGGGCTAGTCAGGGGCCTGAGACCCGCTAACGAGCAGTACTTC
TRBJ2-7,.,.,TRBV3-1/TRBV3-2,CASSQRDGSYEQYF,TGTGCCAGCAGTCAACGGGACGGATCCTACGAGCAGTACTTC
TRBJ2-3,.,.,TRBV4-3,CASSQDREGGPQAQYF,TGCGCCAGCAGCCAAGATCGAGAGGGAGGCCCTCAGGCGCAGTATTTT
TRBJ2-3,.,.,TRBV4-3,CASSQGGTATWDTQYF,TGCGCCAGCAGCCAAGGTGGGACCGCTACGTGGGATACGCAGTATTTT
TRBJ1-2,.,.,TRBV3-1/TRBV3-2,CASQRARGGYGYTF,TGTGCCAGCCAAAGGGCCAGAGGGGGCTATGGCTACACCTTC
TRBJ2-1,.,.,TRBV20-1,CSASSGFEVNNEQFF,TGCAGTGCTAGTAGTGGGTTCGAGGTTAACAATGAGCAGTTCTTC
TRBJ2-5,.,.,TRBV19,CASSFRQETQYF,TGTGCCAGTAGTTTCCGACAAGAGACCCAGTACTTC
TRBJ2-3,TRBD2,.,TRBV9,CASSVGTSYSTDTQYF,TGTGCCAGCAGCGTCGGGACTAGCTATAGCACAGATACGCAGTATTTT
TRBJ1-1,.,.,TRBV7-8,CASSLGRNTEAFF,TGTGCCAGCAGCTTAGGCAGGAACACTGAAGCTTTCTTT
TRBJ2-7,TRBD2,.,TRBV5-1,CASSLDSGLGSYEQYF,TGCGCCAGCAGCTTGGATAGCGGGCTCGGCTCCTACGAGCAGTACTTC
TRBJ1-6,.,.,TRBV25-1,CASSESDSLFSPLHF,TGTGCCAGCAGTGAATCGGACAGTTTGTTTTCACCCCTCCACTTT
TRBJ2-7,.,.,TRBV11-2,CASSLGAGPYEQYF,TGTGCCAGCAGCTTAGGAGCAGGACCCTACGAGCAGTACTTC
TRBJ1-3,.,.,TRBV19,CASRDVKAGNTIYF,TGTGCCAGTAGGGACGTAAAGGCTGGAAACACCATATATTTT
TRBJ2-6,.,few,TRBV5-8,CASSFGGAGANVLTF,TGTGCCAGCAGCTTTGGGGGTGCTGGGGCCAACGTCCTGACTTTC
TRBJ1-6,.,.,TRBV12-3/TRBV12-4,CASRGLNSPLHF,TGTGCCAGCAGGGGGTTGAACTCACCCCTCCACTTT
TRBJ1-4,.,.,TRBV29-1,CSVRSATNEKLFF,TGCAGCGTCCGAAGCGCAACTAATGAAAAACTGTTTTTT
TRBJ2-5,TRBD2,.,TRBV9,CASSVGVFGLAKETQYF,TGTGCCAGCAGCGTAGGTGTTTTCGGACTAGCGAAAGAGACCCAGTACTTC
TRBJ2-2,TRBD2,.,TRBV2,CASRRTSGGELFF,TGTGCCAGCAGGCGGACTAGCGGCGGGGAGCTGTTTTTT
TRBJ1-1,.,few,TRBV9,CASSVAGGRIIF,TGTGCCAGCAGCGTAGCTGGGGGACGGATAATATTT
TRBJ1-3,.,.,TRBV20-1,CSAFEVGTIYF,TGCAGTGCTTTCGAGGTCGGCACCATATATTTT
TRBJ2-5,.,.,TRBV10-1,CAPHSDRHNETQYF,TGCGCCCCCCACTCGGACAGACACAACGAGACCCAGTACTTC